The 21 T cell receptor beta chains in this list originate from one sample, sequenced in a study of OX40 agonist ivuxolimab in advanced cancers. This table comes from immunoSEQ multiplex PCR, and its TCRdb copy is limited to in-frame clones, with some not included. This sample has under 150,000 clones, with 75% to 90% found just once. The sequenced sample was CD4+ or CD8+ T cells sorted from blood, obtained in a trial of the OX40 agonist ivuxolimab. The receptors shown here come from an adult with an advanced solid tumor such as melanoma, head and neck, liver or kidney cancer.

The chain is built from TRBV5-6 and TRBJ1-6; D gene unclear. The V gene lost 1 base and the J gene lost 7 bases, with 9 bases spanning the gap. CDR1 and CDR2 from the germline V gene are SGHDT and YYEEEE. The CDR3 spans 14 residues. The CDR3 is CASSLSAGNSPLHF. The DNA of the CDR3 is TGTGCCAGCAGCTTGTCAGCGGGGAATTCACCCCTCCACTTT.

The V call is TRBV30, the J call TRBJ2-7; possibly TRBD2 for D (5 bases). Germline V lookup: CDR1 GTSNPN, CDR2 SVGIG (reference sequence). Trimming stripped 3 bases from V and 6 bases from J, with 9 bases between. The CDR3 contains 11 residues. As DNA, the CDR3 is TGTGCCTGGAGCGGTCGGGGCGAGCAGTACTTC. It is translated as CAWSGRGEQYF.

This chain joins TRBV28 and TRBJ2-7, with TRBD1 identical over 9 bases. V dropped 6 bases and J dropped 3; count of bases not matched to a gene: 9. The CDR3 length is 15 residues. Germline V lookup: CDR1 MDHEN, CDR2 SYDVKM. CDR3: CASSPPGQGVYEQYF. As DNA, the CDR3 is TGTGCCAGCAGCCCTCCGGGACAGGGTGTCTACGAGCAGTACTTC.

The gene calls are TRBV28 and TRBJ2-2; the match to TRBD1 covers 7 bases. The germline CDR1 and CDR2 sequences are MDHEN and SYDVKM. The junction had 5 bases not matched to a gene; V was cut back by 6 bases and J by 1 base. The CDR3 is 15 residues long. The CDR3 bases are TGTGCCAGCAGAACCGGGACAGTGAACACCGGGGAGCTGTTTTTT. Its translation is CASRTGTVNTGELFF. The variable domain in full, completed from reference TRBV28 and TRBJ2-2, reads DVKVTQSSRYLVKRTGEKVFLECVQDMDHENMFWYRQDPGLGLRLIYFSYDVKMKEKGDIPEGYSVSREKKERFSLILESASTNQTSMYLCASRTGTVNTGELFFGEGSRLTVL.

The chain joins TRBV21-1 to TRBJ2-5. TRBV21-1 is annotated as a pseudogene. The CDR3 runs to 16 residues. CDR3 region: CASSKGGRGGQETQYF. CDR3 in DNA: TGTGCCAGCAGCAAAGGAGGCAGGGGAGGCCAAGAGACCCAGTACTTC.

The sample holds one count of this clone. The V call is TRBV28, the J call TRBJ2-7; D uncertain. The CDR3 extends over 13 amino acids. Per germline, CDR1 MDHEN and CDR2 SYDVKM. The V and J ends lost 1 base and 3 bases respectively, with 7 bases between them. CDR3 in amino acids: CASSLYGNYEQYF. The CDR3, as DNA: TGTGCCAGCAGTTTATACGGCAACTACGAGCAGTACTTC.

This sequence joins TRBV27 and TRBJ2-7, with 13 bases lining up with TRBD2. The CDR3 runs 15 residues. CDR1 is MNHEY and CDR2 is SMNVEV in the germline V gene (reference sequence). V lost 5 bases to trimming and J lost 2 bases; unmatched junction nucleotides: 3. CDR3 coding DNA: TGTGCCAGCAGTAACGGACTAGCGGGGGCCTACGAGCAGTACTTC. Its translation: CASSNGLAGAYEQYF.

This clone was found once. This rearrangement joins TRBV11-1 to TRBJ1-1, with D tentatively TRBD1 (6 bases). The germline V gene has CDR1 SGHAT and CDR2 FQDESV (reference sequence). V dropped 4 bases and J dropped 7 bases, with 16 bases sitting between them. This CDR3 is 14 amino acids long. The DNA for the CDR3 is TGTGCCAGCAGCTCCAGGGGAGGGTCGGGTGAAGCTTTCTTT. Its protein product is CASSSRGGSGEAFF.

The genes are TRBV6-1 and TRBJ2-7; 9 nucleotides line up with TRBD1. The germline CDR1 and CDR2 sequences are MNHNS and SASEGT. With V trimmed by 7 bases and J by 3 bases, 10 bases remained unmatched. This CDR3 is built from 15 residues. CDR3 bases: TGTGCCAGCAATACCATACAGGGGGCTAACTACGAGCAGTACTTC. Residues: CASNTIQGANYEQYF.

The chain carries TRBV7-2 and TRBJ2-7, with D maybe TRBD2 (6 bases). The CDR3 is 14 amino acids. Germline-derived CDR1 and CDR2 are SGHTA and FQGNSA. Trimming took off 2 bases at V and 0 bases at J, with 8 bases between the two ends. The CDR3 DNA follows: TGTGCCAGCAGCTTATCTAGCGACTCCTACGAGCAGTACTTC. It is translated as CASSLSSDSYEQYF.

The chain couples TRBV25-1 to TRBJ2-6; D is possibly TRBD1 (5 bases). V dropped 3 bases and J dropped 0 bases, with 12 bases sitting between them. The CDR3 totals 17 residues. The germline CDR1 and CDR2 sequences are MGHDK and SYGVNS. The CDR3 nucleotides are TGTGCCAGCAGTGAGTCCGACAGTCACTCTGGGGCCAACGTCCTGACTTTC. Translated, it gives CASSESDSHSGANVLTF. The full variable domain, its missing parts supplied by reference TRBV25-1 and TRBJ2-6, is EADIYQTPRYLVIGTGKKITLECSQTMGHDKMYWYQQDPGMELHLIHYSYGVNSTEKGDLSSESTVSRIRTEHFPLTLESARPSHTSQYLCASSESDSHSGANVLTFGAGSRLTVL.

The chain joins TRBV6-4 to TRBJ2-4; TRBD2 agrees at 7 bases. V lost 2 bases and J lost 4; bases outside the gene matches: 8. This CDR3 spans 16 amino acids. Looked up from germline, CDR1 is MRHNA and CDR2 is SNTAGT. CDR3 bases: TGTGCCAGCAGTGACCAGGCAGGAGCGGGGAAAAACATTCAGTACTTC. Protein: CASSDQAGAGKNIQYF.

The V gene is TRBV29-1, the J gene TRBJ2-3, with unresolved D. The CDR3 sequence is 11 residues long. Per the germline V gene, CDR1 is SQVTM and CDR2 is ANQGSEA. V lost 4 bases and J 5 bases, leaving 7 bases between the germline ends. DNA for the CDR3: TGCAGCGTTGGGTCCGGAGATACGCAGTATTTT. Amino acids: CSVGSGDTQYF.

This clone was counted only a few times. The chain couples TRBV18 to TRBJ1-6, with TRBD1 as a possible D gene (5 bases). V shed 8 bases and J shed 4 bases, with 9 bases lying between them. The germline V gene encodes CDR1 KGHSH and CDR2 LQKENI. The CDR3 consists of 13 residues. The CDR3 sequence: CASRDLYNSPLHF. The CDR3 bases are TGTGCCAGCCGGGACCTTTATAATTCACCCCTCCACTTT. Full variable domain (rest looked up from reference TRBV18 and TRBJ1-6): NAGVMQNPRHLVRRRGQEARLRCSPMKGHSHVYWYRQLPEEGLKFMVYLQKENIIDESGMPKERFSAEFPKEGPSILRIQQVVRGDSAAYFCASRDLYNSPLHFGNGTRLTVT.

The chain carries TRBV6-5 and TRBJ2-7; 8 bases agree with TRBD2. Germline V gives CDR1 MNHEY, CDR2 SVGAGI. This CDR3 spans 14 amino acids. J gave up 2 bases and V 6 bases, and 6 bases lay outside the gene matches. The CDR3 DNA is TGTGCCAGCAGCCGGAACGGGGGGGCCTACGAGCAGTACTTC. It yields the protein CASSRNGGAYEQYF.

The chain uses TRBV7-8 and TRBJ1-4; D gene uncertain. The CDR3 covers 13 residues. V lost 6 bases, J lost 3 bases, and 8 bases lay in between. Germline CDR1 is SGHVS and CDR2 is FQNEAQ. The CDR3 nucleotides read TGTGCCAGCAGAGGCACCGCTAATGAAAAACTGTTTTTT. Translating gives CASRGTANEKLFF. The full variable domain, rest sourced from reference TRBV7-8 and TRBJ1-4, is GAGVSQSPRYKVAKRGQDVALRCDPISGHVSLFWYQQALGQGPEFLTYFQNEAQLDKSGLPSDRFFAERPEGSVSTLKIQRTQQEDSAVYLCASRGTANEKLFFGSGTQLSVL.

CDR3 sequence (DNA): TGTGCCAGCAGTCCTCAGGGGGCCTGGGAAAAACTGTTTTTT. Amino acid sequence: CASSPQGAWEKLFF. The rearrangement links TRBV6-5 to TRBJ1-4; TRBD1 aligns across 8 bases. The junction had 7 bases not matched to a gene; V was cut back by 5 bases and J by 8 bases. The CDR3 length is 14 residues. CDR1 and CDR2 from the germline V gene are MNHEY and SVGAGI.

The CDR3 DNA reads TGTGCCAGCAGCCAGAAAGTGGACAGACCGACAGAGCAGTTCTTC. Translation gives CASSQKVDRPTEQFF. V is TRBV7-6 and J is TRBJ2-1, with D perhaps matching TRBD1 (6 bases). The germline CDR1 and CDR2 sequences are SGHVS and FNYEAQ. V shed 5 bases and J shed 10 bases, with 21 bases lying between them. The CDR3 spans 15 residues.

The gene calls are TRBV7-9 and TRBJ1-3; TRBD1 might be the D (6 bases). Trimming left V 5 bases short and J 0 bases short, with 11 bases between. The germline gives CDR1 SEHNR, CDR2 FQNEAQ (reference sequence). The CDR3 length is 15 residues. CDR3 in amino acids: CASSRAGVSGNTIYF. For the CDR3, the DNA is TGTGCCAGCAGCAGGGCAGGGGTCTCTGGAAACACCATATATTTT. The complete variable domain, with remaining parts taken from reference TRBV7-9 and TRBJ1-3, reads DTGVSQNPRHKITKRGQNVTFRCDPISEHNRLYWYRQTLGQGPEFLTYFQNEAQLEKSRLLSDRFSAERPKGSFSTLEIQRTEQGDSAMYLCASSRAGVSGNTIYFGEGSWLTVV.

The rearrangement uses TRBV6-5 and TRBJ2-1; 11 bases fit TRBD2. This CDR3 is built from 14 residues. Germline loops: CDR1 MNHEY, CDR2 SVGAGI. Germline trimming cut 6 bases from V and 5 bases from J; bases unmatched to any gene: 3. CDR3 sequence: CASRGTSGNNEQFF. For the CDR3, the DNA is TGTGCCAGCAGGGGGACTAGCGGAAACAATGAGCAGTTCTTC.

This chain connects TRBV7-8 to TRBJ2-3; tentatively, D is TRBD2 (6 bases). The CDR3 covers 17 residues. With 6 bases removed from V and 0 bases from J, the gap between germline ends came to 19 bases. The germline CDR1 and CDR2 sequences are SGHVS and FQNEAQ. The CDR3 protein is CASRPRRGAPSTDTQYF. Here the CDR3 DNA reads TGTGCCAGCAGGCCTAGACGCGGGGCCCCTAGCACAGATACGCAGTATTTT.